What follows are 21 T cell receptor beta chains derived from one specimen sequenced in a study of blood T cell repertoires in COVID-19. Measured with immunoSEQ multiplex PCR; TCRdb has only the in-frame clones, and not every one. Of about 130,000 clones in the sample, approximately 85% are singletons; the top ten hold 9.5% to 15%. The source material was peripheral blood. The receptors come from a human donor in a cohort sampled during active COVID-19.

This chain links TRBV19 with TRBJ2-1; the match to TRBD1 covers 8 bases. CDR3 size: 12 residues. V gave up 8 bases and J gave up 8 bases; unmatched junction bases: 5. Germline values: CDR1 LNHDA, CDR2 SQIVND (reference sequence). For the CDR3, the DNA is TGTGCCAGTGGCAGGGGGCGCGATGAGCAGTTCTTC. Translating gives CASGRGRDEQFF.

J is TRBJ2-1 and V is TRBV19; D might be TRBD1 (6 bases). Germline V lookup: CDR1 LNHDA, CDR2 SQIVND (reference sequence). The CDR3 extends over 14 amino acids. V gave up 7 bases and J gave up 5 bases, with 15 bases separating them. The chain's CDR3 is CASNTGKSDNEQFF. The DNA of the CDR3 is TGTGCCAGTAATACAGGGAAATCTGACAATGAGCAGTTCTTC.

The V call is TRBV7-9, the J call TRBJ1-2, with D unclear. Looked up from germline, CDR1 is SEHNR and CDR2 is FQNEAQ (reference sequence). Trimming removed 3 bases from V and 1 base from J, with 3 bases in between. There are 12 residues in the CDR3. The CDR3 bases are TGTGCCAGCAGCTTTATTAACTATGGCTACACCTTC. Protein: CASSFINYGYTF.

The chain links TRBV19 to TRBJ1-1; D possibly corresponds to TRBD1 (5 bases). This CDR3 comprises 11 residues. V dropped 6 bases and J dropped 5 bases, with 7 bases sitting between them. Per germline, CDR1 LNHDA and CDR2 SQIVND (reference sequence). The CDR3, as DNA: TGTGCCAGTAGGCGGGGGACTGAAGCTTTCTTT. Protein: CASRRGTEAFF.

The sample holds a few counts of this clone. The chain is built from TRBV3-1 (or the pseudogene TRBV3-2) and TRBJ2-7; D ambiguous. Trimming pared 1 base from V and 3 bases from J, leaving 7 bases between. Looked up from germline, CDR1 is LGHDT and CDR2 is YNNKEL (reference sequence). The CDR3 loop spans 13 amino acids. The CDR3 sequence: CASSQGVFYEQYF. In DNA, the CDR3 is TGTGCCAGCAGCCAAGGAGTTTTCTACGAGCAGTACTTC.

The CDR3 protein is CASSQAAGGPYEQYF. DNA for the CDR3: TGCGCCAGCAGCCAAGCAGCGGGGGGGCCCTACGAGCAGTACTTC. The gene calls are TRBV4-1 and TRBJ2-7; TRBD2 agrees at 10 bases. V shed 1 base, J shed 2 bases, and the junction held 2 bases outside the gene matches. The CDR3 covers 15 residues. Germline V CDR1 and CDR2: MGHRA, YSYEKL.

The chain links TRBV2 to TRBJ2-5; 9 nucleotides match TRBD2. The ends lost 3 bases at V and 3 bases at J; junction bases unmatched: 2. From germline, CDR1 is SNHLY and CDR2 FYNNEI. The CDR3 has 14 residues. The CDR3 reads CASSERGGEETQYF. In DNA form, the CDR3 reads TGTGCCAGCAGTGAGCGGGGGGGTGAAGAGACCCAGTACTTC.

In its sample, this clone was seen a few times. Here the CDR3 omits its conserved ending phenylalanine or tryptophan, so a read error is the likely source. It is unclear where the CDR3 begins or ends on the DNA, so no DNA is shown, and the CDR3 is as TCRdb lists it. The chain employs TRBV24-1 and TRBJ1-4. The CDR3 spans 11 amino acids, including both terminal residues. The V gene's germline CDR1 is KGHDR and CDR2 SFDVKD. The chain's CDR3 is CATSDSRFGCL.

The V call is TRBV9, the J call TRBJ2-1; a weak D match, TRBD2 (5 bases). CDR1 and CDR2 (germline): SGDLS, YYNGEE. This CDR3 spans 15 amino acids. Trimming stripped 6 bases from V and 8 bases from J, with 21 bases between. The CDR3 region has the DNA TGTGCCAGCACCGGAGGAGGAAGCGCGGTAGATGAGCAGTTCTTC. This codes for CASTGGGSAVDEQFF.

The rearrangement links TRBV10-1 to TRBJ2-1; TRBD2 might be the D (7 bases). CDR3 size: 15 residues. Germline-derived CDR1 and CDR2 are WNHNN and SYGVQD (reference sequence). V shed 4 bases and J shed 7 bases, with 17 bases lying between them. In nucleotides, the CDR3 is TGCGCCAGCAGTGGGGGTGGGGGGGCTGAGAATGAGCAGTTCTTC. Amino acids: CASSGGGGAENEQFF.

This chain connects TRBV19 to TRBJ2-3; 13 bases are a match to TRBD2. With V trimmed by 7 bases and J by 1 base, 5 bases remained unmatched. The germline V gene encodes CDR1 LNHDA and CDR2 SQIVND (reference sequence). This CDR3 spans 16 amino acids. The DNA of the CDR3 is TGTGCCAGTATGACTAGCGGGGGGCCCGGCACAGATACGCAGTATTTT. Translated, it gives CASMTSGGPGTDTQYF.

This CDR3 reads CASGPGSPYEQYF. CDR3 nucleotide sequence: TGTGCCAGCGGACCCGGGAGTCCCTACGAGCAGTACTTC. The chain links TRBV28 to TRBJ2-7; TRBD2 is a possible D gene (6 bases). Germline CDR1 is MDHEN and CDR2 is SYDVKM. The CDR3 loop spans 13 amino acids. Trimming shortened V by 8 bases and J by 2 bases, and 13 bases separated the two germline ends.

The gene calls are TRBV6-1 and TRBJ2-3, with D unclear. Per germline, CDR1 MNHNS and CDR2 SASEGT. The length of the CDR3 is 16 residues. Trimming cost V 2 bases and J 0 bases, with 12 bases left between them. DNA for the CDR3: TGTGCCAGCAGTGAACGCAGGCGACCTAGCACAGATACGCAGTATTTT. Its translation is CASSERRRPSTDTQYF.

The V and J genes are TRBV5-4 and TRBJ2-6, with TRBD2 matching 7 bases. Per germline, CDR1 SGHNT and CDR2 YYREEE (reference sequence). Unmatched junction bases numbered 4, after V lost 3 bases and J lost 1 base. The CDR3 totals 16 residues. CDR3 DNA sequence: TGTGCCAGCAGCTCGGGGGGTGGGTCTGGGGCCAACGTCCTGACTTTC. Its protein is CASSSGGGSGANVLTF.

V is TRBV6-1 and J is TRBJ2-7, with TRBD1 matching 7 bases. The CDR3 has 19 residues. The germline CDR1 and CDR2 sequences are MNHNS and SASEGT. Trimming removed 4 bases from V and 3 bases from J; junction bases left unmatched: 21. Here the CDR3 DNA reads TGTGCCAGCAGTGTGCTGAGCCCTACTACAGGGGCCAACCACTACGAGCAGTACTTC. It is translated as CASSVLSPTTGANHYEQYF.

The rearrangement links TRBV9 to TRBJ2-7, with 9 bases fitting TRBD1. The CDR3 totals 14 residues. Germline trimming cut 3 bases from V and 6 bases from J; bases unmatched to any gene: 7. The germline V gene has CDR1 SGDLS and CDR2 YYNGEE. The DNA for the CDR3 is TGTGCCAGCAGCGAAACCTCGACAGGGGGCGAGCAGTACTTC. Translating it yields CASSETSTGGEQYF.

The J gene is TRBJ1-3, the V gene TRBV4-2; no clear D gene. The V end was cut by 0 bases, the J end by 0 bases, with 9 bases between. Germline loops: CDR1 LGHNA, CDR2 YNFKEQ. This CDR3 is built from 16 residues. CDR3 loop: CASSQDWAYSGNTIYF. CDR3 sequence (DNA): TGTGCCAGCAGCCAAGATTGGGCTTACTCTGGAAACACCATATATTTT.

This clone appeared a few times. This chain joins TRBV6-5 and TRBJ2-6; unclear D gene. The V gene's germline CDR1 is MNHEY and CDR2 SVGAGI. V was clipped by 3 bases and J by 4 bases, with 10 bases between them. The CDR3 loop spans 15 amino acids. The CDR3 DNA reads TGTGCCAGCAGTTATGGCCTCGGGGGGGCCAACGTCCTGACTTTC. Translation gives CASSYGLGGANVLTF.

The V and J genes are TRBV25-1 and TRBJ1-2; 9 bases line up with TRBD1. V shed 4 bases, J shed 4 bases, and the junction held 4 bases outside the gene matches. The germline V gene has CDR1 MGHDK and CDR2 SYGVNS. The CDR3 is made up of 14 amino acids. The DNA for the CDR3 is TGTGCCAGCAGTGCGACAGGGGGAGCCTATGGCTACACCTTC. It translates to CASSATGGAYGYTF.

The count of this clone is one. V is TRBV5-1 and J is TRBJ2-3; 10 nucleotides agree with TRBD2. V shed 5 bases and J 4 bases; nucleotides not matched to a gene: 4. This CDR3 comprises 14 residues. The germline CDR1 and CDR2 sequences are SGHRS and YFSETQ. DNA of the CDR3: TGCGCCAGCAGAGCGGGGGGGCTGGCAGATACGCAGTATTTT. This gives the protein CASRAGGLADTQYF.

The chain employs TRBV18 and TRBJ2-1; 8 nucleotides match TRBD1. V gave up 6 bases and J gave up 5 bases; unmatched junction bases: 9. The CDR3 runs to 15 residues. Germline V gene lookup returns CDR1 KGHSH and CDR2 LQKENI. CDR3: CASSTGARSDNEQFF. DNA of the CDR3: TGTGCCAGCTCGACAGGGGCAAGGTCGGACAATGAGCAGTTCTTC.